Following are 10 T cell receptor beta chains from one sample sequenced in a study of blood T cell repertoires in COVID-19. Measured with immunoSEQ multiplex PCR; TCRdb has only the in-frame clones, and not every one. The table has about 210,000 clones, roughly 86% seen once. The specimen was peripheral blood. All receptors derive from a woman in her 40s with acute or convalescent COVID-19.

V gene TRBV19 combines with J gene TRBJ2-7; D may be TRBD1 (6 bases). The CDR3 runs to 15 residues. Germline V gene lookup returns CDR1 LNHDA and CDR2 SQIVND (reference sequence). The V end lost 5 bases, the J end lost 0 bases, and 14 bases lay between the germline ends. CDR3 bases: TGTGCCAGTAGTCCCCGGACAGATATCTCCTACGAGCAGTACTTC. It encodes CASSPRTDISYEQYF.

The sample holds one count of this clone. CDR3 DNA sequence: TGTGCCAGCAGCTTCCCAGGGTATGGCTACACCTTC. Translated: CASSFPGYGYTF. V and J are TRBV5-6 and TRBJ1-2; a possible D gene is TRBD1 (5 bases). With 2 bases removed from V and 5 bases from J, the gap between germline ends came to 7 bases. The CDR3 totals 12 residues. The V gene's germline CDR1 is SGHDT and CDR2 YYEEEE.

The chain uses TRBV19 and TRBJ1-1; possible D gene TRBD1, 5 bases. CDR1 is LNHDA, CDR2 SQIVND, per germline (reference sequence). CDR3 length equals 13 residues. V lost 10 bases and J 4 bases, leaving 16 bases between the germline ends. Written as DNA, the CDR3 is TGTGCCACTACCAACCCGGGGGGCACTGAAGCTTTCTTT. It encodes CATTNPGGTEAFF.

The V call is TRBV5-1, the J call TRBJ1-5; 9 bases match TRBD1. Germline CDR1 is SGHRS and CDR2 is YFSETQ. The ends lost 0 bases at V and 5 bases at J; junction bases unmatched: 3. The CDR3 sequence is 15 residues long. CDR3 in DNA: TGCGCCAGCAGCTTGGGGACAGGGGATGATCAGCCCCAGCATTTT. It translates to CASSLGTGDDQPQHF.

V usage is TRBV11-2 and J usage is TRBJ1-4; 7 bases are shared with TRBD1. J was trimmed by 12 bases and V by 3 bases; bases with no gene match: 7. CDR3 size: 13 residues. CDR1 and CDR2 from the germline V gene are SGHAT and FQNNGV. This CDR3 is CASSFYRGGELFF. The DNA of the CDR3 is TGTGCCAGCAGCTTCTACAGGGGTGGGGAACTGTTTTTT.

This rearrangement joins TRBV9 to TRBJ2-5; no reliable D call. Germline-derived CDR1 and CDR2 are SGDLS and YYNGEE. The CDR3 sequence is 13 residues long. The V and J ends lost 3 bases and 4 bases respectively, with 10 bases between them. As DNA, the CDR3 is TGTGCCAGCAGCGGGTACACGGGAGAGACCCAGTACTTC. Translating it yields CASSGYTGETQYF. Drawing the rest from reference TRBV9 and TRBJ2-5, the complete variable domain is DSGVTQTPKHLITATGQRVTLRCSPRSGDLSVYWYQQSLDQGLQFLIQYYNGEERAKGNILERFSAQQFPDLHSELNLSSLELGDSALYFCASSGYTGETQYFGPGTRLLVL.

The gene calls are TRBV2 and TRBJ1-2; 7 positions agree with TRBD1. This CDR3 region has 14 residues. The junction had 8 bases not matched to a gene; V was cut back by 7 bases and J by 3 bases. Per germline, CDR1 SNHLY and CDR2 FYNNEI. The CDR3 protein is CASTRQGSDYGYTF. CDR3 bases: TGTGCCAGCACCAGACAGGGTTCCGACTATGGCTACACCTTC.

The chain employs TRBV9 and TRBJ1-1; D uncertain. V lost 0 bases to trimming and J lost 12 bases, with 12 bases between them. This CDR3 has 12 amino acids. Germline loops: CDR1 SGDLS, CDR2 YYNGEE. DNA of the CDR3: TGTGCCAGCAGCGTAGAGAGAACCGTCCCTTTCTTT. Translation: CASSVERTVPFF.

CDR3 sequence: CASSPLAGLRRGSYEQYF. The CDR3 region has the DNA TGTGCCAGCAGCCCCTTAGCGGGCCTTAGGAGGGGCTCCTACGAGCAGTACTTC. This chain uses TRBV9 with TRBJ2-7, with TRBD2 identical over 7 bases. Germline V gene data show CDR1 as SGDLS and CDR2 as YYNGEE. The CDR3 is 18 amino acids. Trimming removed 4 bases from V and 0 bases from J; junction bases left unmatched: 16.

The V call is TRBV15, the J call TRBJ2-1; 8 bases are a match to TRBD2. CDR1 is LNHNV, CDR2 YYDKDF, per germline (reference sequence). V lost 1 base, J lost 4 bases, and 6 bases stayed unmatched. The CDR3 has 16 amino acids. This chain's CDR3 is CATSRGGRGGYNEQFF. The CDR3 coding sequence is TGTGCCACCAGCAGAGGAGGACGGGGGGGTTACAATGAGCAGTTCTTC.